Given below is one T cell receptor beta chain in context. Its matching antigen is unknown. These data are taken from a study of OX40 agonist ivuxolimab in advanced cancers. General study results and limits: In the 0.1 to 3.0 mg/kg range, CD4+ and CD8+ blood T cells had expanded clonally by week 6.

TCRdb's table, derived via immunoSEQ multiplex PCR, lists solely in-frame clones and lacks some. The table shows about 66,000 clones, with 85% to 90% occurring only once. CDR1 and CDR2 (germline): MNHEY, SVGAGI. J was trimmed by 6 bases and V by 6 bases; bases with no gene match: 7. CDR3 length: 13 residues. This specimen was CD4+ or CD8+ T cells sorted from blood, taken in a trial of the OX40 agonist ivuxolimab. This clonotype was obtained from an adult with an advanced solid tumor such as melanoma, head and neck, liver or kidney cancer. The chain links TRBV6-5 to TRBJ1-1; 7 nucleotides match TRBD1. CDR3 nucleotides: TGTGCCAGCAGCGTGACAGGGTCGGCTGAAGCTTTCTTT. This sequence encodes CASSVTGSAEAFF.